This T cell receptor (beta chain) was captured in a study of graft-versus-host responses after intestinal transplantation. Study-level information: Every recipient underwent anti-thymocyte globulin induction, then tacrolimus and steroids for roughly 3 years.

General observations from the study: GvH clones turned up in recipient marrow; some had shown up first in ileum or blood.

With respect to this clone: What it binds is not known.

The V end was cut by 5 bases, the J end by 6 bases, with 11 bases between. CDR1 is KGHSH and CDR2 is LQKENI in the germline V gene. The length of the CDR3 is 13 residues. The repertoire was sequenced with immunoSEQ multiplex PCR; TCRdb's copy has only in-frame clones and lacks some. The table records about 100,000 clones, about 93% of them present only once. This TCR was sampled from a human patient who received an intestinal transplant, so some T cells may come from the graft donor. The V gene is TRBV18, the J gene TRBJ1-5; D is unresolved. Material: PBMCs, obtained roughly 450 days after intestinal transplant. CDR3 nucleotides: TGTGCCAGCTCATCGGTCGAACGTCAGCCCCAGCATTTT. This sequence encodes CASSSVERQPQHF.